One T cell receptor beta chain is described in this entry. This table comes from immunoSEQ multiplex PCR, and its TCRdb copy is limited to in-frame clones, with some not included. Of approximately 350,000 clones in the sample, 83% are singletons; the top ten hold around 7%. This entry is derived from a study of Ad26.COV2.S vaccination and SARS-CoV-2 variants. Germline V CDR1 and CDR2: LGHNA, YNFKEQ. The CDR3 sequence is 16 residues long. V shed 7 bases and J shed 9 bases, with 22 bases lying between them. Treatment of the sample: 15 to 20 received Ad26.COV2.S at low or high dose, single or two shots; about 5 received placebo; per-sample allocation not given. On day 63 after the first injection, vaccine and placebo recipients gave samples.

The sample was peripheral blood, taken in a trial of Ad26.COV2.S vaccine versus placebo. This TCR derives from a person aged 18-60 years who received the Ad26.COV2.S COVID-19 vaccine or a placebo. The chain is built from TRBV4-2 and TRBJ1-6; D is perhaps TRBD1 (6 bases). The CDR3 loop is CASTPGGSPGGSPLHF. CDR3 coding DNA: TGTGCCAGCACCCCGGGGGGCAGCCCTGGAGGTTCACCCCTCCACTTT.